Following are 28 T cell receptor beta chains from one sample sequenced in a study of somatic mutations in cytotoxic T cells in rheumatoid arthritis. Assay: immunoSEQ multiplex PCR; the TCRdb copy retains only in-frame clones and omits some. Among some 30,000 clones, more than 85% were seen once, and the ten largest hold less than 9.5%. Sequencing was done on a sample of CD8+ T cells sorted from blood. These receptors were obtained from an adult with rheumatoid arthritis.

V gene TRBV18 combines with J gene TRBJ2-2; perhaps D is TRBD1 or TRBD2 (5 bases each). The germline V gene has CDR1 KGHSH and CDR2 LQKENI. With 6 bases removed from V and 2 bases from J, the gap between germline ends came to 16 bases. CDR3 length: 16 amino acids. The CDR3 sequence: CASSLGTTFNTGELFF. The CDR3 region has the DNA TGTGCCAGCTCCCTCGGGACGACTTTCAACACCGGGGAGCTGTTTTTT.

J is TRBJ2-7 and V is TRBV5-1, with D possibly matching TRBD2 (5 bases). CDR1 is SGHRS, CDR2 YFSETQ, per germline. Deletions cut 2 bases from V and 1 base from J, with 16 bases between. CDR3 length equals 16 residues. The chain's CDR3 is CASSFEANRGSYEQYF. The CDR3 DNA is TGCGCCAGCAGCTTCGAAGCTAATCGGGGATCCTACGAGCAGTACTTC.

This clone occurred a few times. This chain connects TRBV5-5 to TRBJ2-7, with D perhaps assigned TRBD1 or TRBD2 (5 bases each). The germline V gene has CDR1 SGHKS and CDR2 YYEKEE (reference sequence). This CDR3 has 12 residues. Deletions cut 4 bases from V and 2 bases from J, with 7 bases between. The CDR3 bases are TGTGCCAGCAGCGAGGGACCCTACGAGCAGTACTTC. Protein: CASSEGPYEQYF.

The chain combines TRBV11-2 with TRBJ2-1; D not resolved. Trimming left V 0 bases short and J 3 bases short, with 9 bases between. The CDR3 has 15 residues. Germline lookup yields CDR1 SGHAT and CDR2 FQNNGV. The CDR3 DNA reads as TGTGCCAGCAGCTTAGATCTGTCCAACTACAATGAGCAGTTCTTC. It yields the protein CASSLDLSNYNEQFF.

This rearrangement joins TRBV7-8 to TRBJ1-5, with TRBD1 matching 8 bases. The germline V gene encodes CDR1 SGHVS and CDR2 FQNEAQ. The ends lost 5 bases at V and 0 bases at J; junction bases unmatched: 12. The CDR3 spans 18 residues. Written as DNA, the CDR3 is TGTGCCAGCAGCAAGCCCGGACAGGGCGAGTATAGCAATCAGCCCCAGCATTTT. The encoded protein is CASSKPGQGEYSNQPQHF. Filled out from reference TRBV7-8 and TRBJ1-5, the complete variable domain reads GAGVSQSPRYKVAKRGQDVALRCDPISGHVSLFWYQQALGQGPEFLTYFQNEAQLDKSGLPSDRFFAERPEGSVSTLKIQRTQQEDSAVYLCASSKPGQGEYSNQPQHFGDGTRLSIL.

The chain combines TRBV11-2 with TRBJ2-7; the match to TRBD1 covers 7 bases. Germline V CDR1 and CDR2: SGHAT, FQNNGV. With V trimmed by 5 bases and J by 1 base, 8 bases remained unmatched. CDR3 length: 15 residues. CDR3 loop: CASSGPGQESYEQYF. Here the CDR3 DNA reads TGTGCCAGCAGCGGCCCCGGACAGGAGTCCTACGAGCAGTACTTC.

The chain uses TRBV10-3 and TRBJ2-2, with 11 bases matching TRBD2. J gave up 5 bases and V 8 bases, and 7 bases lay outside the gene matches. This CDR3 has 15 amino acids. The V gene's germline CDR1 is ENHRY and CDR2 SYGVKD. The CDR3 bases are TGTGCCATCGGGCTAGCGGGAGGTGAGACCGGGGAGCTGTTTTTT. It encodes CAIGLAGGETGELFF.

The rearrangement links TRBV30 to TRBJ2-5, with TRBD2 as a possible D gene (6 bases). Germline values: CDR1 GTSNPN, CDR2 SVGIG (reference sequence). The germline V and J ends were trimmed by 3 bases and 5 bases, with 19 bases remaining between them. The CDR3 is 15 amino acids. CDR3 in amino acids: CAWRGLGGRRETQYF. CDR3 bases: TGTGCCTGGAGGGGACTTGGAGGGCGGAGGGAGACCCAGTACTTC.

The V and J genes are TRBV19 and TRBJ2-1; no reliable D call. Germline CDR1 is LNHDA and CDR2 is SQIVND (reference sequence). Trimming removed 3 bases at V and 7 bases at J, with 7 bases between. CDR3 length equals 12 residues. CDR3 region: CASSMGLNEQFF. Written as DNA, the CDR3 is TGTGCCAGTAGTATGGGTTTGAATGAGCAGTTCTTC.

This clone was found once. The genes are TRBV4-1 and TRBJ1-5, with 7 bases fitting TRBD1. This CDR3 is 13 amino acids long. V lost 5 bases, J lost 6 bases, and 4 bases stayed unmatched. Germline loops: CDR1 MGHRA, CDR2 YSYEKL. CDR3 sequence (DNA): TGCGCCAGCAGCGCTGACAGGGCTCAGCCCCAGCATTTT. Translation: CASSADRAQPQHF.

The rearrangement joins TRBV7-9 to TRBJ2-2; D uncertain. Deletions cut 8 bases from V and 3 bases from J, with 7 bases between. The germline V gene encodes CDR1 SEHNR and CDR2 FQNEAQ (reference sequence). CDR3 length equals 12 residues. CDR3: CASGPYTGELFF. Written as DNA, the CDR3 is TGTGCCAGCGGACCCTACACCGGGGAGCTGTTTTTT.

The J gene is TRBJ2-7, the V gene TRBV7-9; D gene uncertain. Trimming removed 5 bases at V and 7 bases at J, with 12 bases between. The germline gives CDR1 SEHNR, CDR2 FQNEAQ (reference sequence). The CDR3 is 12 residues long. CDR3 sequence reads: CASSPTAWEQYF. DNA for the CDR3: TGTGCCAGCAGCCCAACTGCCTGGGAGCAGTACTTC.

This clone turned up a few times. The V and J genes are TRBV7-6 and TRBJ1-2; no clear D. The CDR3 consists of 12 residues. V was cut by 5 bases and J by 6 bases, with 10 bases left in between. Germline V gene lookup returns CDR1 SGHVS and CDR2 FNYEAQ. Written as DNA, the CDR3 is TGTGCCAGCAGCGGCGGAACGGATGGCTACACCTTC. Translating it yields CASSGGTDGYTF. The variable domain in full, with the rest retrieved from reference TRBV7-6 and TRBJ1-2, is GAGVSQSPRYKVTKRGQDVALRCDPISGHVSLYWYRQALGQGPEFLTYFNYEAQQDKSGLPNDRFSAERPEGSISTLTIQRTEQRDSAMYRCASSGGTDGYTFGSGTRLTVV.

A few counts support this clone. The V gene is TRBV19, the J gene TRBJ2-7; D is ambiguous. The ends were cut back, 8 bases at V and 1 base at J, with 3 bases in the middle. This CDR3 spans 10 amino acids. In germline, CDR1 is LNHDA, CDR2 SQIVND (reference sequence). CDR3 DNA sequence: TGTGCCAGTGGGTCCTACGAGCAGTACTTC. Encoded protein: CASGSYEQYF. The complete variable domain, with remaining parts taken from reference TRBV19 and TRBJ2-7, reads DGGITQSPKYLFRKEGQNVTLSCEQNLNHDAMYWYRQDPGQGLRLIYYSQIVNDFQKGDIAEGYSVSREKKESFPLTVTSAQKNPTAFYLCASGSYEQYFGPGTRLTVT.

The genes are TRBV25-1 and TRBJ1-3; D ambiguous. This CDR3 has 17 amino acids. The V gene lost 7 bases and the J gene lost 0 bases, with 19 bases spanning the gap. Germline loops: CDR1 MGHDK, CDR2 SYGVNS. The CDR3 here is CASTSGGPGVSGNTIYF. Written as DNA, the CDR3 is TGTGCCAGCACCTCGGGAGGCCCAGGAGTCTCTGGAAACACCATATATTTT. Variable domain in full (rest from reference TRBV25-1 and TRBJ1-3): EADIYQTPRYLVIGTGKKITLECSQTMGHDKMYWYQQDPGMELHLIHYSYGVNSTEKGDLSSESTVSRIRTEHFPLTLESARPSHTSQYLCASTSGGPGVSGNTIYFGEGSWLTVV.

V usage is TRBV6-1 and J usage is TRBJ2-7; 11 bases match TRBD2. The germline CDR1 and CDR2 sequences are MNHNS and SASEGT. With V trimmed by 3 bases and J by 2 bases, 6 bases remained unmatched. The CDR3 has 16 residues. This CDR3 is CASSEGLADTTYEQYF. As DNA, the CDR3 is TGTGCCAGCAGTGAGGGACTAGCGGACACAACCTACGAGCAGTACTTC.

The chain employs TRBV5-1 and TRBJ1-6, with 8 bases aligning to TRBD1. Germline V gives CDR1 SGHRS, CDR2 YFSETQ. Trimming removed 1 base from V and 3 bases from J; junction bases left unmatched: 9. The CDR3 covers 18 residues. The CDR3 spells CASSLNPGGSGYNSPLHF. The CDR3 DNA follows: TGCGCCAGCAGCTTGAACCCAGGGGGCTCTGGCTATAATTCACCCCTCCACTTT.

This chain links TRBV4-1 with TRBJ2-7, with 10 bases matching TRBD1. Germline V gene sequence: CDR1 MGHRA, CDR2 YSYEKL. With 3 bases clipped from V and 2 bases from J, the junction kept 7 bases outside the gene matches. The CDR3 is 16 amino acids. In DNA form, the CDR3 reads TGCGCCAGCAGCCAGTCGGGACAGGGGTTGGCCTACGAGCAGTACTTC. It codes for CASSQSGQGLAYEQYF.

The chain joins TRBV7-8 to TRBJ1-2; 8 bases line up with TRBD1. The CDR3 contains 15 residues. Trimming removed 4 bases from V and 0 bases from J; junction bases left unmatched: 4. Germline CDR1 SGHVS, CDR2 FQNEAQ. The CDR3 nucleotides are TGTGCCAGCAGCTCACGGACAGGGACTAACTATGGCTACACCTTC. This codes for CASSSRTGTNYGYTF.

The chain has TRBV20-1 and TRBJ1-2; tentatively, D is TRBD1 (6 bases). CDR3 length equals 11 residues. Germline V CDR1 and CDR2: DFQATT, SNEGSKA (reference sequence). With 1 base removed from V and 6 bases from J, the gap between germline ends came to 6 bases. Here the CDR3 reads CSARGTDGYTF. The CDR3 DNA reads TGCAGTGCTAGAGGGACAGATGGCTACACCTTC.

This sequence joins TRBV2 and TRBJ2-4, with D possibly being TRBD1 or TRBD2 (6 bases each). Germline-derived CDR1 and CDR2 are SNHLY and FYNNEI. V was pared by 1 base and J by 3 bases, with 16 bases between. This CDR3 contains 17 residues. The CDR3 loop reads CASSEVPGEVGKNIQYF. The CDR3 nucleotides are TGTGCCAGCAGTGAAGTCCCAGGGGAGGTCGGCAAAAACATTCAGTACTTC.

The chain combines TRBV9 with TRBJ2-3, with D possibly matching TRBD2 (5 bases). The CDR3 is 14 residues long. V was pared by 4 bases and J by 6 bases, with 15 bases between. CDR1 is SGDLS, CDR2 YYNGEE, per germline. This CDR3 is CASSSGLTEDTQYF. The CDR3 coding sequence is TGTGCCAGCAGCTCCGGACTCACCGAGGATACGCAGTATTTT.

J is TRBJ1-6 and V is TRBV28, with D unresolved. The V gene's germline CDR1 is MDHEN and CDR2 SYDVKM. V gave up 4 bases and J gave up 5 bases, with 3 bases separating them. This CDR3 spans 12 amino acids. The CDR3 DNA is TGTGCCAGCAGTTCCAATAATTCACCCCTCCACTTT. Its translation is CASSSNNSPLHF.

The V gene is TRBV10-3, the J gene TRBJ2-5; 9 bases fit TRBD1. V was pared by 0 bases and J by 2 bases, with 13 bases of the junction left unmatched. Germline assignment: CDR1 ENHRY and CDR2 SYGVKD. The CDR3 totals 19 residues. The CDR3 DNA sequence: TGTGCCATCAGTGAGTCGACTCGGATGATGACAGGGGGTCAAGAGACCCAGTACTTC. This sequence encodes CAISESTRMMTGGQETQYF.

This clone was observed a single time. The chain links TRBV7-3 to TRBJ2-7; 10 positions match TRBD2. V trimming: 5 bases; J trimming: 1 base; junction bases outside the gene matches: 5. Germline V lookup: CDR1 SGHTA, CDR2 FQGTGA. The CDR3 has 15 residues. The CDR3 is CASSVYSGRSYEQYF. The CDR3 DNA reads as TGTGCCAGCAGCGTCTATAGCGGGAGGTCCTACGAGCAGTACTTC.

CDR3 sequence reads: CASSIPGIQETQYF. The CDR3 bases are TGTGCCAGCAGCATTCCGGGGATCCAAGAGACCCAGTACTTC. The chain couples TRBV9 to TRBJ2-5; tentatively, D is TRBD2 (5 bases). Trimming stripped 4 bases from V and 1 base from J, with 11 bases between. This CDR3 contains 14 residues. The germline V gene has CDR1 SGDLS and CDR2 YYNGEE.

The rearrangement links TRBV5-4 to TRBJ1-4; TRBD1 matches 9 bases. The CDR3 length is 17 residues. Germline-derived CDR1 and CDR2 are SGHNT and YYREEE (reference sequence). V dropped 2 bases and J dropped 2; count of bases not matched to a gene: 7. The CDR3 DNA is TGTGCCAGCAGCTTTACACAGGGGGCTGGCACTAATGAAAAACTGTTTTTT. Translating it yields CASSFTQGAGTNEKLFF.

This clone was observed a single time. The chain carries TRBV6-5 and TRBJ2-3, with D uncertain. The V end was cut by 6 bases, the J end by 2 bases, with 9 bases between. The CDR3 has 13 amino acids. Per germline, CDR1 MNHEY and CDR2 SVGAGI. Written as DNA, the CDR3 is TGTGCCAGCAGCTCCAAGGTCACAGATACGCAGTATTTT. It specifies CASSSKVTDTQYF.